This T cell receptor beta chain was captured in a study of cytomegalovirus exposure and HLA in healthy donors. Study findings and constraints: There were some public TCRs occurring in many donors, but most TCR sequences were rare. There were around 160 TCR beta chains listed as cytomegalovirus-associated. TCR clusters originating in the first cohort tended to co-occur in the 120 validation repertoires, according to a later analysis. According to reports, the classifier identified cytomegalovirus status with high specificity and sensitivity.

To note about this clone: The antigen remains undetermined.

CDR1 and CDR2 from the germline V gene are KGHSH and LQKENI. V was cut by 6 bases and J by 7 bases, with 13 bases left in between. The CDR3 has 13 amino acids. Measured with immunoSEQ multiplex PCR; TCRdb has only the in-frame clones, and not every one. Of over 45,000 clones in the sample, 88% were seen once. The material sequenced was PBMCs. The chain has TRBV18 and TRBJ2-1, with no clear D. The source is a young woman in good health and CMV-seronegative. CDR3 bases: TGTGCCAGCTCCCGTCCCGTACAGAATGAGCAGTTCTTC. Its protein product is CASSRPVQNEQFF.